These T cell receptor beta chains were read from a single sample in a study of T cells after somatic rescue of genetic block. Assay: immunoSEQ multiplex PCR; the TCRdb copy retains only in-frame clones and omits some. The sample carries 88,000 or so clones, about nine tenths recorded once. The specimen was peripheral blood mononuclear cells (PBMCs). These receptors originate from a young woman. CDR3s include the opening cysteine and the closing phenylalanine or tryptophan. D genes are given only for firm matches. Only some rows state a clone size, as once, few, many or a class for expanded clones.

>.|TRBJ2-3|TRBD2|TRBV28
CASTTGTSRTDTQYF
TGTGCCAGCACCACCGGGACTAGCCGCACAGATACGCAGTATTTT
>.|TRBJ2-3|TRBD2|TRBV7-2
CASSPNGGGRPTDTQYF
TGTGCCAGCAGCCCGAACGGCGGCGGGAGACCCACAGATACGCAGTATTTT
>.|TRBJ1-2|.|TRBV9
CASSHGRANYGYTF
TGTGCCAGCAGCCACGGCCGAGCTAACTATGGCTACACCTTC
>.|TRBJ2-7|TRBD1|TRBV7-9
CASSSTGGRWEQYF
TGTGCCAGCAGCTCTACAGGGGGCCGATGGGAGCAGTACTTC
>.|TRBJ1-5|TRBD1|TRBV7-9
CASSLGGQGQPQHF
TGTGCCAGCAGCTTAGGGGGACAGGGACAGCCCCAGCATTTT
>.|TRBJ1-1|.|TRBV11-2
CASSLGRGAFF
TGTGCCAGCAGCTTAGGACGGGGAGCTTTCTTT
>.|TRBJ2-1|.|TRBV12-5
CASTSSFSYNEQFF
TGTGCTAGTACCTCGTCTTTCTCCTACAATGAGCAGTTCTTC
>.|TRBJ2-6|.|TRBV28
CASTLRESGANVLTF
TGTGCCAGCACCCTACGGGAGTCTGGGGCCAACGTCCTGACTTTC
>.|TRBJ2-3|.|TRBV11-2
CASSSGTLSTDTQYF
TGTGCCAGCAGCTCGGGGACTTTAAGCACAGATACGCAGTATTTT
>.|TRBJ1-1|.|TRBV6-1
CASSGVVNTEAFF
TGTGCCAGCAGTGGTGTAGTGAACACTGAAGCTTTCTTT
>.|TRBJ2-3|TRBD2|TRBV28
CASSHRAGVARGTDTQYF
TGTGCCAGCAGCCACCGTGCGGGAGTTGCGAGGGGCACAGATACGCAGTATTTT
>.|TRBJ2-7|TRBD1|TRBV15
CATSRPGQGGLEQYF
TGTGCCACCAGCAGACCGGGACAGGGGGGCCTCGAGCAGTACTTC
>.|TRBJ1-5|.|TRBV16
CASSPSNNQPQHF
TGTGCCAGCAGCCCGTCGAACAATCAGCCCCAGCATTTT
>.|TRBJ2-6|.|TRBV7-8
CASLISRTGSGANVLTF
TGTGCCAGCCTGATCAGCCGGACGGGCTCTGGGGCCAACGTCCTGACTTTC
>.|TRBJ2-1|TRBD2|TRBV6-5
CASSRTSETNEQFF
TGTGCCAGCAGTCGGACTAGCGAGACGAATGAGCAGTTCTTC
>.|TRBJ2-2|.|TRBV10-1
CASSELPGSANTGELFF
TGCGCCAGCAGTGAGCTGCCGGGCAGTGCGAACACCGGGGAGCTGTTTTTT
>.|TRBJ2-7|.|TRBV7-8
CASSLGDSSYEQYF
TGTGCCAGCAGCTTAGGTGACAGCTCCTACGAGCAGTACTTC
>.|TRBJ2-5|.|TRBV4-2
CASSQVDSQETQYF
TGTGCCAGCAGCCAAGTGGACAGTCAAGAGACCCAGTACTTC
>.|TRBJ2-1|TRBD1|TRBV27
CASSFSRGLEQFF
TGTGCCAGCAGTTTTAGCAGGGGGCTTGAGCAGTTCTTC
>.|TRBJ2-2|TRBD2|TRBV7-6
CASSPSGRARTGELFF
TGTGCCAGCAGCCCCAGCGGGAGGGCCCGAACCGGGGAGCTGTTTTTT
>few|TRBJ1-1|.|TRBV28
CATFDSNTEAFF
TGTGCCACCTTCGACAGCAACACTGAAGCTTTCTTT
>.|TRBJ1-2|TRBD1|TRBV5-8
CASSPDRGLGYTF
TGTGCCAGCAGCCCAGACAGGGGGCTGGGCTACACCTTC
>.|TRBJ1-3|TRBD1|TRBV4-3
CASSQVGQGAGNTIYF
TGCGCCAGCAGCCAAGTAGGGCAGGGGGCTGGAAACACCATATATTTT
>.|TRBJ2-1|.|TRBV4-1
CASSQGSLPEFF
TGCGCCAGCAGCCAAGGTAGCTTACCTGAGTTCTTC
>.|TRBJ1-5|TRBD1|TRBV27
CASSLVRGVGQPQHF
TGTGCCAGCAGTTTAGTCAGGGGGGTCGGACAGCCCCAGCATTTT
>.|TRBJ2-3|.|TRBV5-1
CASSLSGTDTQYF
TGCGCCAGCAGTCTTAGCGGCACAGATACGCAGTATTTT
>.|TRBJ1-2|TRBD1|TRBV4-3
CASSRQGTGYGYTF
TGCGCCAGCAGCCGACAAGGGACAGGCTATGGCTACACCTTC
>.|TRBJ1-2|.|TRBV7-9
CASTAMGKHGYTF
TGTGCCAGCACCGCGATGGGGAAACACGGCTACACCTTC
>.|TRBJ1-1|.|TRBV7-9
CASSLWGAMNTEAFF
TGTGCCAGCAGCTTATGGGGGGCCATGAACACTGAAGCTTTCTTT
>.|TRBJ2-7|TRBD2|TRBV14
CASSPLGTITEQYF
TGTGCCAGCAGCCCTTTAGGGACTATAACGGAGCAGTACTTC
>.|TRBJ2-1|.|TRBV10-3
CAISERELGENEQFF
TGTGCCATCAGTGAGAGGGAGCTGGGTGAGAATGAGCAGTTCTTC
>.|TRBJ2-7|.|TRBV5-1
CASTFGGTYSWDEQYF
TGCGCCAGCACCTTCGGGGGAACGTACAGTTGGGACGAGCAGTACTTC
>.|TRBJ1-2|.|TRBV18
CASSPVGTGYGYTF
TGTGCCAGCTCACCAGTGGGGACGGGCTATGGCTACACCTTC
>.|TRBJ1-2|.|TRBV28
CASNLPGGGGYGYTF
TGTGCCAGCAACCTACCCGGGGGAGGGGGCTATGGCTACACCTTC
>.|TRBJ2-5|TRBD2|TRBV2
CACHSGRAETQYF
TGTGCCTGCCATAGCGGGAGGGCGGAGACCCAGTACTTC
>.|TRBJ1-6|.|TRBV7-8
CASSLESLRSPLHF
TGTGCCAGCAGCTTAGAGTCTTTACGTTCACCCCTCCACTTT
>.|TRBJ1-3|.|TRBV6-1
CASIWSSGNTIYF
TGTGCCAGCATTTGGAGCTCTGGAAACACCATATATTTT
>once|TRBJ2-2|TRBD2|TRBV5-1
CASSLARRLAGIPGELFF
TGCGCCAGCAGCTTGGCTCGGCGACTAGCGGGAATCCCCGGGGAGCTGTTTTTT
>.|TRBJ1-1|TRBD1|TRBV4-2
CASQRDRANTEAFF
TGTGCCAGCCAAAGGGACAGGGCGAACACTGAAGCTTTCTTT
>.|TRBJ2-5|TRBD2|TRBV5-6
CATGLADIEETQYF
TGTGCCACCGGACTAGCGGACATAGAAGAGACCCAGTACTTC
>once|TRBJ1-1|TRBD1|TRBV11-2
CASSPWDQGAAFF
TGTGCCAGCAGCCCTTGGGACCAGGGGGCGGCTTTCTTT